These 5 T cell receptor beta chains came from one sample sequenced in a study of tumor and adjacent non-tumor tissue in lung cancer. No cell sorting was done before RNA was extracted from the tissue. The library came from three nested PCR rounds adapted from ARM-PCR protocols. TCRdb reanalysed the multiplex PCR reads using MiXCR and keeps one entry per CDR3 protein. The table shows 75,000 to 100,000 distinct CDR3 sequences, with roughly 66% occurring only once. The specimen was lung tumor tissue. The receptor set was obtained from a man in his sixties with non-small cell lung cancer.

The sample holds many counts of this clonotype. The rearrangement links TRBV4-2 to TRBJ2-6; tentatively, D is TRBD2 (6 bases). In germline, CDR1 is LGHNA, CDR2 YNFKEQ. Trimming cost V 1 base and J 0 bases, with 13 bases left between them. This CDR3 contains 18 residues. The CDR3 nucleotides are TGTGCCAGCAGCCAAGTCGGGGGAGGAAGCTCTGGGGCCAACGTCCTGACTTTC. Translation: CASSQVGGGSSGANVLTF.

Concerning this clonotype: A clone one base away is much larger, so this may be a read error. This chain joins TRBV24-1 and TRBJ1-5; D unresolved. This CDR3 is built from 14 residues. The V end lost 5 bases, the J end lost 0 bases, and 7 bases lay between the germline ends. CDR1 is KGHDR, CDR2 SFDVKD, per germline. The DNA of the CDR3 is TGTGCCACCAGTGGTTCCAATAGCAATCAGCCCCAGCATTTT. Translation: CATSGSNSNQPQHF.

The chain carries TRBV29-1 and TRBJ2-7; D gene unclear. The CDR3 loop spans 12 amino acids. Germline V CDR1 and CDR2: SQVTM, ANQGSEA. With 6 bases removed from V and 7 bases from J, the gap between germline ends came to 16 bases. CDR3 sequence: CSVNPPMEEQYF. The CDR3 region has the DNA TGCAGCGTCAACCCTCCTATGGAAGAGCAGTACTTC.

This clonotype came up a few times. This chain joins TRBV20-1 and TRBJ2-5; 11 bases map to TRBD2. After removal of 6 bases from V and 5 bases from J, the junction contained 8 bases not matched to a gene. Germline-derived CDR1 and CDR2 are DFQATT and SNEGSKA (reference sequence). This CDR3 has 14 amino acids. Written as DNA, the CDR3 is TGCAGTGCGGACGTAGCGGGGGGGCCCGAGACCCAGTACTTC. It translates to CSADVAGGPETQYF.

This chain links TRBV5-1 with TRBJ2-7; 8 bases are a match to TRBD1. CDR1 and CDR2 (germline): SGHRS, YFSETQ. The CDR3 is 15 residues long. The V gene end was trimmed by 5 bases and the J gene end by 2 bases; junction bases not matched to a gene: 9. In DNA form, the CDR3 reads TGCGCCAGCAGAATGGACAGGGATGTTCCCTACGAGCAGTACTTC. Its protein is CASRMDRDVPYEQYF.